Each of the 27 T cell receptor beta chains below was sequenced from the same sample in a study of a mutant IDH1 vaccine in newly diagnosed glioma. Time point given: week 23, last vaccination. What each vaccine dose contained was 300 ug of mutant IDH1 20-mer peptide, accompanied by topical imiquimod. Clones were read by immunoSEQ multiplex PCR, and TCRdb kept only the in-frame ones, dropping some. In the table there are around 85,000 clones, 70% to 90% of which are singletons. No antigen has been identified for these receptors. The sequences come from PBMCs, collected from a glioma patient whose treatment included an IDH1 peptide vaccine. These receptors originate from a man younger than 45 with glioma. Some clones in this sample may be carry-over from other donors' samples.

The V gene is TRBV4-2, the J gene TRBJ2-3, with TRBD1 matching over 9 bases. CDR1 LGHNA and CDR2 YNFKEQ come from the germline V gene. V was clipped by 2 bases and J by 8 bases; unmatched bases: 11. CDR3 length: 16 amino acids. CDR3 residues: CASSQKSRTGVSTQYF. The CDR3 DNA follows: TGTGCCAGCAGCCAAAAGAGCCGGACAGGGGTATCTACGCAGTATTTT.

This sequence joins TRBV2 and TRBJ2-3; 8 nucleotides agree with TRBD2. V lost 5 bases to trimming and J lost 1 base; unmatched junction nucleotides: 5. There are 15 residues in the CDR3. Germline V gives CDR1 SNHLY, CDR2 FYNNEI. The CDR3 bases are TGTGCCAGCAGTTTGGGACTAGTAGGCACAGATACGCAGTATTTT. As protein: CASSLGLVGTDTQYF.

The DNA of the CDR3 is TGCGCCAGTCGCCCCGGGAGCGAGACCCAGTACTTC. It encodes CASRPGSETQYF. This chain uses TRBV5-1 with TRBJ2-5; possible D gene TRBD2, 6 bases. Trimming shortened V by 8 bases and J by 5 bases, and 13 bases separated the two germline ends. The CDR3 sequence is 12 residues long. The germline V gene encodes CDR1 SGHRS and CDR2 YFSETQ.

The CDR3 here is CASSPRTSGIGETQYF. The CDR3 DNA reads as TGTGCCAGCAGCCCTCGGACTAGCGGCATAGGAGAGACCCAGTACTTC. The chain recombines TRBV5-4 with TRBJ2-5; 10 bases align to TRBD2. Germline trimming cut 4 bases from V and 4 bases from J; bases unmatched to any gene: 10. The CDR3 sequence is 16 residues long. CDR1 and CDR2 (germline): SGHNT, YYREEE (reference sequence).

The gene calls are TRBV10-3 and TRBJ1-2; 9 bases are shared with TRBD1. Germline V gene lookup returns CDR1 ENHRY and CDR2 SYGVKD. The CDR3 loop spans 14 amino acids. The V segment lost 8 bases and the J segment 0 bases; nucleotides outside the gene matches: 4. For the CDR3, the DNA is TGTGCCATCCGGGACAGGGAAACTAACTATGGCTACACCTTC. Protein: CAIRDRETNYGYTF.

CDR3 protein: CAWSETYEQYF. DNA of the CDR3: TGTGCCTGGAGTGAAACGTACGAGCAGTACTTC. This rearrangement joins TRBV30 to TRBJ2-7; D is unclear. The CDR3 consists of 11 residues. Per germline, CDR1 GTSNPN and CDR2 SVGIG (reference sequence). The V end was cut by 1 base, the J end by 4 bases, with 5 bases between.

In this sample, this clone turned up a few times. The V gene is TRBV21-1, the J gene TRBJ1-2. TRBV21-1 is annotated as a pseudogene. CDR3 size: 11 residues. The CDR3 here is CASSNRSGYTF. In nucleotides, the CDR3 is TGTGCCAGCAGCAATAGGTCTGGCTACACCTTC.

The V gene is TRBV5-5, the J gene TRBJ2-3; 8 bases map to TRBD2. After removal of 4 bases from V and 2 bases from J, the junction contained 15 bases not matched to a gene. The germline gives CDR1 SGHKS, CDR2 YYEKEE (reference sequence). The CDR3 runs to 18 residues. The CDR3 sequence is CASSLSTPGLVNTDTQYF. The CDR3 nucleotides read TGTGCCAGCAGCCTCTCGACCCCGGGACTAGTGAACACAGATACGCAGTATTTT.

This chain connects TRBV11-1 to TRBJ2-3, with TRBD1 matching over 7 bases. V shed 0 bases and J 1 base; nucleotides not matched to a gene: 4. Per the germline V gene, CDR1 is SGHAT and CDR2 is FQDESV (reference sequence). The CDR3 consists of 16 residues. CDR3 region: CASSLALQGGTDTQYF. The CDR3 DNA sequence: TGTGCCAGCAGCTTAGCGCTTCAGGGGGGCACAGATACGCAGTATTTT.

This clone is a singleton in its sample. The chain recombines TRBV2 with TRBJ1-4, with unresolved D. This CDR3 spans 14 amino acids. The germline gives CDR1 SNHLY, CDR2 FYNNEI. Deletions cut 4 bases from V and 8 bases from J, with 14 bases between. The CDR3 reads CASSVPSSAEKLFF. CDR3 coding DNA: TGTGCCAGCAGTGTGCCCTCGTCCGCCGAAAAACTGTTTTTT.

The count of this clone is one. The V and J genes are TRBV5-5 and TRBJ2-3; D uncertain. CDR3 length: 14 residues. The germline CDR1 and CDR2 sequences are SGHKS and YYEKEE (reference sequence). V lost 2 bases to trimming and J lost 1 base, with 8 bases between them. The chain's CDR3 is CASSFRMGTDTQYF. The CDR3 DNA is TGTGCCAGCAGCTTCCGTATGGGCACAGATACGCAGTATTTT.

The V gene is TRBV19, the J gene TRBJ1-1, with D perhaps matching TRBD1 (6 bases). Trimming took off 3 bases at V and 2 bases at J, with 13 bases between the two ends. Germline lookup yields CDR1 LNHDA and CDR2 SQIVND (reference sequence). This CDR3 is built from 15 residues. The chain's CDR3 is CASSIRGQPNTEAFF. As DNA, the CDR3 is TGTGCCAGTAGTATCCGAGGACAGCCCAACACTGAAGCTTTCTTT.

CDR3 coding DNA: TGTGCCAGCAGTCCATTAGCGGGAGGACAGGAGCAGTTCTTC. Encoded protein: CASSPLAGGQEQFF. The chain uses TRBV6-5 and TRBJ2-1, with 10 bases matching TRBD2. J gave up 10 bases and V 5 bases, and 8 bases lay outside the gene matches. Germline CDR1 MNHEY, CDR2 SVGAGI. The CDR3 is 14 amino acids.

The chain couples TRBV4-2 to TRBJ1-5; D possibly corresponds to TRBD1 (6 bases). Germline CDR1 and CDR2: LGHNA and YNFKEQ. V shed 0 bases and J shed 5 bases, with 17 bases lying between them. The CDR3 loop spans 17 amino acids. In DNA form, the CDR3 reads TGTGCCAGCAGCCAAGAAGACTCGACAGGCTCCTATCAGCCCCAGCATTTT. Its protein product is CASSQEDSTGSYQPQHF.

The chain is built from TRBV25-1 and TRBJ1-2, with D hard to call. The ends were cut back, 7 bases at V and 4 bases at J, with 19 bases in the middle. The CDR3 runs to 15 residues. Per the germline V gene, CDR1 is MGHDK and CDR2 is SYGVNS. The CDR3 nucleotides are TGTGCCAGCAAAAGACCCACCACAGCCCTCTATGGCTACACCTTC. Protein: CASKRPTTALYGYTF.

The chain carries TRBV6-1 and TRBJ2-3; D may be TRBD1 or TRBD2 (5 bases each). The germline gives CDR1 MNHNS, CDR2 SASEGT. The CDR3 runs to 15 residues. Trimming cost V 2 bases and J 0 bases, with 9 bases left between them. CDR3 DNA sequence: TGTGCCAGCAGTGAATTGAGGGGCAGCACAGATACGCAGTATTTT. Protein product: CASSELRGSTDTQYF.

The gene calls are TRBV6-5 and TRBJ1-2, with D maybe TRBD1 (5 bases). Germline assignment: CDR1 MNHEY and CDR2 SVGAGI. The CDR3 totals 13 residues. V was pared by 4 bases and J by 7 bases, with 13 bases between. CDR3 residues: CASSFSREGGYTF. CDR3 nucleotides: TGTGCCAGCAGTTTTTCCAGGGAGGGTGGCTACACCTTC.

The chain joins TRBV15 to TRBJ2-7; 11 bases fit TRBD1. Germline CDR1 is LNHNV and CDR2 is YYDKDF (reference sequence). The CDR3 totals 18 residues. With V trimmed by 5 bases and J by 3 bases, 15 bases remained unmatched. Written as DNA, the CDR3 is TGTGCCACCAGCCGCCGACTTAGCGGGACAGGGGGGGGCTACGAGCAGTACTTC. Protein: CATSRRLSGTGGGYEQYF. Drawing the rest from reference TRBV15 and TRBJ2-7, the complete variable domain is DAMVIQNPRYQVTQFGKPVTLSCSQTLNHNVMYWYQQKSSQAPKLLFHYYDKDFNNEADTPDNFQSRRPNTSFCFLDIRSPGLGDTAMYLCATSRRLSGTGGGYEQYFGPGTRLTVT.

The chain recombines TRBV29-1 with TRBJ1-4; D possibly corresponds to TRBD1 (6 bases). Germline V lookup: CDR1 SQVTM, CDR2 ANQGSEA. Trimming cost V 6 bases and J 5 bases, with 13 bases left between them. The CDR3 consists of 13 residues. The CDR3 DNA follows: TGCAGCGTCTACACAGGGACGAATGAAAAACTGTTTTTT. This gives the protein CSVYTGTNEKLFF.

The chain is built from TRBV7-8 and TRBJ1-4; D not resolved. Germline V lookup: CDR1 SGHVS, CDR2 FQNEAQ. V lost 2 bases, J lost 5 bases, and 9 bases lay in between. The CDR3 has 14 amino acids. This CDR3 reads CASSLRGPNEKLFF. The CDR3 DNA reads TGTGCCAGCAGCTTAAGAGGCCCCAATGAAAAACTGTTTTTT. The full variable domain, in which reference TRBV7-8 and TRBJ1-4 provide the parts outside the CDR3, is GAGVSQSPRYKVAKRGQDVALRCDPISGHVSLFWYQQALGQGPEFLTYFQNEAQLDKSGLPSDRFFAERPEGSVSTLKIQRTQQEDSAVYLCASSLRGPNEKLFFGSGTQLSVL.

The chain uses TRBV2 and TRBJ1-6; 8 bases match TRBD1. The CDR3 spans 16 residues. Per the germline V gene, CDR1 is SNHLY and CDR2 is FYNNEI. The junction had 8 bases not matched to a gene; V was cut back by 1 base and J by 9 bases. Here the CDR3 reads CASSEDWTGKSSPLHF. DNA for the CDR3: TGTGCCAGCAGTGAAGACTGGACAGGGAAAAGTTCACCCCTCCACTTT.

V is TRBV29-1 and J is TRBJ2-2, with no clear D. V gave up 4 bases and J gave up 4 bases, with 4 bases separating them. CDR1 SQVTM and CDR2 ANQGSEA come from the germline V gene. CDR3 size: 11 residues. The CDR3 region is CSVGGTGELFF. The CDR3 coding sequence is TGCAGCGTTGGGGGCACCGGGGAGCTGTTTTTT.

The J gene is TRBJ2-2, the V gene TRBV11-2; TRBD2 matches at 10 bases. With V trimmed by 2 bases and J by 1 base, 10 bases remained unmatched. This CDR3 comprises 19 residues. Germline CDR1 SGHAT, CDR2 FQNNGV. The CDR3 DNA follows: TGTGCCAGCAGCTTACCCCTAGCGGGGGCCGATCAGAACACCGGGGAGCTGTTTTTT. It codes for CASSLPLAGADQNTGELFF.

The rearrangement links TRBV27 to TRBJ2-1; weak D call: TRBD1 (6 bases). Germline V gene data show CDR1 as MNHEY and CDR2 as SMNVEV (reference sequence). The V end lost 6 bases, the J end lost 4 bases, and 10 bases lay between the germline ends. This CDR3 is built from 13 residues. The CDR3 DNA follows: TGTGCCAGCAGCGGACAGACGTACAATGAGCAGTTCTTC. Its translation is CASSGQTYNEQFF.

The rearrangement joins TRBV13 to TRBJ1-3, with D unresolved. V was clipped by 0 bases and J by 0 bases, with 6 bases between them. The CDR3 has 15 amino acids. The V gene's germline CDR1 is PRHDT and CDR2 FYEKMQ (reference sequence). The CDR3 sequence: CASSLGVFSGNTIYF. The CDR3 DNA follows: TGTGCCAGCAGCTTAGGGGTGTTCTCTGGAAACACCATATATTTT.

The chain carries TRBV27 and TRBJ1-1, with 10 positions matching TRBD1. The CDR3 extends over 16 amino acids. V lost 1 base and J lost 0; bases outside the gene matches: 2. Germline V CDR1 and CDR2: MNHEY, SMNVEV (reference sequence). CDR3 DNA: TGTGCCAGCAGTTTATGGGGACAGGGGATGAACACTGAAGCTTTCTTT. Encoded protein: CASSLWGQGMNTEAFF.

The chain uses TRBV28 and TRBJ1-5; D is undetermined. Per germline, CDR1 MDHEN and CDR2 SYDVKM. This CDR3 has 14 residues. V was trimmed by 4 bases and J by 9 bases, leaving 16 bases between them. Here the CDR3 reads CASSSPLGGAPQHF. CDR3 nucleotide sequence: TGTGCCAGCAGTTCCCCCTTGGGAGGTGCGCCCCAGCATTTT. The full variable domain, with the rest looked up from reference TRBV28 and TRBJ1-5, is DVKVTQSSRYLVKRTGEKVFLECVQDMDHENMFWYRQDPGLGLRLIYFSYDVKMKEKGDIPEGYSVSREKKERFSLILESASTNQTSMYLCASSSPLGGAPQHFGDGTRLSIL.